Each of the 18 T cell receptor beta chains below was sequenced from the same sample in a study of shared clonotypes between healthy human individuals. The repertoire was sequenced with immunoSEQ multiplex PCR; TCRdb's copy has only in-frame clones and lacks some. Of millions of clones in the sample, around 96% were seen once. Naive CD8 cells comprised CD45RO-negative, CCR7-positively selected cells, excluding terminally differentiated effector memory CD45RA+ cells. Source material: naive CD8+ T cells sorted from blood. The receptor source for this set is a man in his late teens or twenties in good health.

This rearrangement joins TRBV25-1 to TRBJ2-6; D is unresolved. Trimming took 3 bases from V and 0 from J, leaving 6 bases between them. This CDR3 contains 15 residues. In germline, CDR1 is MGHDK, CDR2 SYGVNS. The CDR3 loop reads CASSDPYSGANVLTF. In DNA form, the CDR3 reads TGTGCCAGCAGTGATCCCTACTCTGGGGCCAACGTCCTGACTTTC.

The chain employs TRBV7-9 and TRBJ1-4; D is unresolved. The V and J ends lost 4 bases and 4 bases respectively, with 19 bases between them. Germline-derived CDR1 and CDR2 are SEHNR and FQNEAQ (reference sequence). The CDR3 covers 17 residues. In DNA form, the CDR3 reads TGTGCCAGCAGCTCATACCTTCAAGTGACGGATAATGAAAAACTGTTTTTT. Translated, it gives CASSSYLQVTDNEKLFF.

Points on this clone: This may come from a read error, since a much larger clone is one base off. The CDR3 is CASSVVAAQETQYF. CDR3 DNA sequence: TGTGCCAGCAGCGTAGTAGCGGCCCAAGAGACCCAGTACTTC. The chain combines TRBV9 with TRBJ2-5, with D perhaps TRBD2 (6 bases). Trimming shortened V by 0 bases and J by 1 base, and 7 bases separated the two germline ends. There are 14 residues in the CDR3. Looked up from germline, CDR1 is SGDLS and CDR2 is YYNGEE.

The chain links TRBV27 to TRBJ2-2; 13 bases line up with TRBD2. CDR1 is MNHEY, CDR2 SMNVEV, per germline (reference sequence). This CDR3 has 16 residues. V dropped 8 bases and J dropped 5; count of bases not matched to a gene: 8. The DNA for the CDR3 is TGTGCCAGCCGCTGGGGGACTAGCGGGGTTACCGGGGAGCTGTTTTTT. It translates to CASRWGTSGVTGELFF.

A note on this clone: Other DNA variants within this sample encode the same CDR3. The V call is TRBV4-1, the J call TRBJ1-1; 9 bases map to TRBD1. V gave up 3 bases and J gave up 1 base; unmatched junction bases: 3. This CDR3 has 15 amino acids. Germline V gives CDR1 MGHRA, CDR2 YSYEKL. The CDR3 DNA sequence: TGCGCCAGCAGCCAGGGGGGACAGGGGAACACTGAAGCTTTCTTT. Its protein is CASSQGGQGNTEAFF.

J is TRBJ2-7 and V is TRBV27, with 8 bases that match TRBD2. Germline trimming cut 2 bases from V and 3 bases from J; bases unmatched to any gene: 6. The germline gives CDR1 MNHEY, CDR2 SMNVEV (reference sequence). The CDR3 loop spans 15 amino acids. DNA for the CDR3: TGTGCCAGCAGTTTAACAACTAGCGGATTCTACGAGCAGTACTTC. Protein product: CASSLTTSGFYEQYF.

CDR3 nucleotides: TGTGCCAGCAGCGGCTGGGGTCGCCAAACCTCTGGGGCCAACGTCCTGACTTTC. The encoded protein is CASSGWGRQTSGANVLTF. V is TRBV9 and J is TRBJ2-6, with unresolved D. The CDR3 loop spans 18 amino acids. V lost 3 bases to trimming and J lost 0 bases, with 16 bases between them. Germline CDR1 and CDR2: SGDLS and YYNGEE.

The V call is TRBV9, the J call TRBJ2-7, with D unclear. The CDR3 runs to 14 residues. Germline V lookup: CDR1 SGDLS, CDR2 YYNGEE. With 4 bases removed from V and 0 bases from J, the gap between germline ends came to 11 bases. The CDR3 DNA follows: TGTGCCAGCAGCCCCTTTGGTGGCTCCTACGAGCAGTACTTC. Amino acid sequence: CASSPFGGSYEQYF.

The chain is built from TRBV28 and TRBJ1-1; 8 positions match TRBD1. This CDR3 spans 15 amino acids. V was clipped by 5 bases and J by 1 base; unmatched bases: 6. Germline CDR1 reads MDHEN; CDR2 reads SYDVKM. This chain's CDR3 is CASSLPGQENTEAFF. Written as DNA, the CDR3 is TGTGCCAGCAGTCTCCCGGGACAGGAGAACACTGAAGCTTTCTTT.

The J gene is TRBJ2-1, the V gene TRBV5-1; 7 positions agree with TRBD2. This CDR3 comprises 15 residues. V was clipped by 2 bases and J by 9 bases; unmatched bases: 11. Germline CDR1 SGHRS, CDR2 YFSETQ. This CDR3 is CASSLTGLVPFEQFF. As DNA, the CDR3 is TGCGCCAGCAGCTTAACCGGACTAGTTCCATTTGAGCAGTTCTTC. The full variable domain, completed using reference TRBV5-1 and TRBJ2-1, is KAGVTQTPRYLIKTRGQQVTLSCSPISGHRSVSWYQQTPGQGLQFLFEYFSETQRNKGNFPGRFSGRQFSNSRSEMNVSTLELGDSALYLCASSLTGLVPFEQFFGPGTRLTVL.

The genes are TRBV28 and TRBJ2-5; D may be TRBD1 (7 bases). The germline V gene has CDR1 MDHEN and CDR2 SYDVKM. CDR3 length: 16 residues. The V gene lost 2 bases and the J gene lost 5 bases, with 18 bases spanning the gap. The CDR3 reads CASSLHWSGGQETQYF. The CDR3 bases are TGTGCCAGCAGTTTACATTGGTCAGGGGGGCAGGAGACCCAGTACTTC.

This clone was seen just once. For the CDR3, the DNA is TGTGCCTGGAGTGTTCAAGGGAGGGGCGAGCAGTACTTC. This translates into CAWSVQGRGEQYF. The rearrangement links TRBV30 to TRBJ2-7, with TRBD2 identical over 7 bases. This CDR3 is 13 amino acids long. Germline loops: CDR1 GTSNPN, CDR2 SVGIG (reference sequence). The ends lost 0 bases at V and 6 bases at J; junction bases unmatched: 5. The whole variable domain, filled in from reference TRBV30 and TRBJ2-7, reads SQTIHQWPATLVQPVGSPLSLECTVEGTSNPNLYWYRQAAGRGLQLLFYSVGIGQISSEVPQNLSASRPQDRQFILSSKKLLLSDSGFYLCAWSVQGRGEQYFGPGTRLTVT.

J is TRBJ1-5 and V is TRBV6-5; D might be TRBD1 (6 bases). This CDR3 region has 13 residues. Germline V gene data show CDR1 as MNHEY and CDR2 as SVGAGI. Trimming removed 7 bases from V and 7 bases from J, with 14 bases in between. For the CDR3, the DNA is TGTGCCAGCAAAGAGGGGGAGAGGCAGCCCCAGCATTTT. The encoded protein is CASKEGERQPQHF.

The chain joins TRBV5-4 to TRBJ2-7; 8 bases match TRBD1. Unmatched junction bases numbered 10, after V lost 3 bases and J lost 5 bases. This CDR3 is 15 amino acids long. In germline, CDR1 is SGHNT, CDR2 YYREEE (reference sequence). CDR3 nucleotide sequence: TGTGCCAGCAGCTCCCCAGGGGGCCTTCTGGACGAGCAGTACTTC. It translates to CASSSPGGLLDEQYF.

This clone was counted once. The chain joins TRBV6-5 to TRBJ2-7; TRBD2 is a possible D gene (5 bases). The CDR3 extends over 16 amino acids. Germline V gene sequence: CDR1 MNHEY, CDR2 SVGAGI. Trimming removed 2 bases from V and 3 bases from J, with 17 bases in between. CDR3 amino acids: CASSYTTWAAGYEQYF. CDR3 in DNA: TGTGCCAGCAGTTACACTACCTGGGCGGCGGGCTACGAGCAGTACTTC.

J is TRBJ1-1 and V is TRBV7-8; perhaps TRBD1 as D (5 bases). V was pared by 0 bases and J by 5 bases, with 7 bases between. Germline V gives CDR1 SGHVS, CDR2 FQNEAQ. This CDR3 has 13 amino acids. This chain's CDR3 is CASSLARGTEAFF. The CDR3 bases are TGTGCCAGCAGCTTAGCACGGGGGACTGAAGCTTTCTTT.

The chain employs TRBV6-5 and TRBJ2-5; TRBD2 agrees at 11 bases. The CDR3 extends over 13 amino acids. V trimming: 7 bases; J trimming: 3 bases; junction bases outside the gene matches: 1. In germline, CDR1 is MNHEY, CDR2 SVGAGI. CDR3 nucleotide sequence: TGTGCCAGCAAACTAGCGGGAGAAGAGACCCAGTACTTC. Translating gives CASKLAGEETQYF.

This chain joins TRBV14 and TRBJ1-3; D gene unclear. V was cut by 1 base and J by 0 bases, with 10 bases left in between. Germline-derived CDR1 and CDR2 are SGHDN and FVKESK. The CDR3 length is 16 residues. Written as DNA, the CDR3 is TGTGCCAGCAGCCAAGGGGCGGGATTCTCTGGAAACACCATATATTTT. Protein: CASSQGAGFSGNTIYF.